This TCR beta chain derives from a study of human T cells and chemical hapten exposure. The time point is: healthy volunteer bleed at 2 weeks. It was unfractionated whole blood from which total RNA was extracted. Broader study findings: With DPC sensitization, TCRs exceeding 1 in 1000 frequency showed no change.

Individual cDNA molecules received unique molecular identifiers in the library. TCRdb fed the RACE reads into MiXCR, producing one record per CDR3 protein. Among just over 90,000 distinct CDR3 sequences listed, over 8% were seen once. Germline V gene data show CDR1 as SGHTA and CDR2 as FQGTGA. V lost 2 bases to trimming and J lost 1 base, with 8 bases between them. This CDR3 is built from 15 residues. The table lists this clonotype with a few counts. Its cognate antigen is unknown. This sequence originates from a female donor in good health. Some clones in this sample may be carry-over from other donors' samples. The sequenced material came from whole blood. This chain links TRBV7-3 with TRBJ1-4; D remains ambiguous. DNA for the CDR3: TGTGCCAGCAGCTTAGAGGTTGAAACTAATGAAAAACTGTTTTTT. It is translated as CASSLEVETNEKLFF. The entire variable domain, with the rest obtained from reference TRBV7-3 and TRBJ1-4, is as follows: GAGVSQTPSNKVTEKGKYVELRCDPISGHTALYWYRQSLGQGPEFLIYFQGTGAADDSGLPNDRFFAVRPEGSVSTLKIQRTERGDSAVYLCASSLEVETNEKLFFGSGTQLSVL.